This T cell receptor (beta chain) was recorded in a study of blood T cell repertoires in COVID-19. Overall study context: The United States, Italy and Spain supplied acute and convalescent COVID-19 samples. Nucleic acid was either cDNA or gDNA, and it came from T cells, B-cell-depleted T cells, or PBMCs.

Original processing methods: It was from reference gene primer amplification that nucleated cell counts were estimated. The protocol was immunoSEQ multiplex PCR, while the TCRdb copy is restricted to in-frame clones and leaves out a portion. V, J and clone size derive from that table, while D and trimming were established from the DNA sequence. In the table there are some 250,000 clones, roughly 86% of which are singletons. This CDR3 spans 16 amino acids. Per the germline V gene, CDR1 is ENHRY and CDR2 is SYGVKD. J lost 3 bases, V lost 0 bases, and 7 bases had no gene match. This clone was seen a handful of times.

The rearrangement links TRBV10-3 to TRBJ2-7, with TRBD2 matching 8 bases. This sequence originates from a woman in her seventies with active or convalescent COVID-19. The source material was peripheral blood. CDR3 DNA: TGTGCCATCAGTGAGTCCCAGGCGAGCGGGGGCTACGAGCAGTACTTC. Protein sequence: CAISESQASGGYEQYF.